Presented here are 2 T cell receptor beta chains from one specimen sequenced in a study of tumor-infiltrating lymphocytes in primary liver carcinoma. TCR beta cDNA was reverse-transcribed from 500 to 550 ng of total RNA. The reaction used a constant-region primer and ProtoScript II reverse transcriptase. Amplification in three nested multiplex PCR rounds with slightly modified ARM-PCR gave rise to TCR beta libraries. The first two PCR rounds used TRBV1-TRBV30 forward primers with a C-beta reverse primer, around 10 cycles each. MiXCR, applied by TCRdb to the multiplex PCR reads, yields one record per CDR3 protein. The repertoire consists of just over 30,000 distinct CDR3 sequences, with roughly 78% occurring once and the leading ten covering under 35%. Between roughly 17 and 33 mg of unsorted bulk tissue served as the source from which RNA and DNA were co-extracted. Sequencing input: liver tumor tissue from sampling region 3. As to subset: tumor region T3, left-lateral pole. The receptors were sampled from a woman aged 25 to 39 with primary liver carcinoma and hepatitis B virus infection.

Concerning this clonotype: An end of the junction does not agree with germline; a read error may underlie this. The V call is TRBV12-3 or TRBV12-4, the J call TRBJ1-2, with TRBD1 as a possible D gene (5 bases). This CDR3 region has 13 residues. CDR3 residues: CAIRPGTAYGYTF. The DNA for the CDR3 is TGTGCCATCAGACCCGGGACGGCCTATGGCTATACCTTC.

This chain joins TRBV12-3 or TRBV12-4 and TRBJ2-2; 8 bases match TRBD1. This CDR3 is 15 amino acids long. Trimming at V came to 4 bases and at J to 9 bases, leaving 10 bases not matched to a gene. CDR3 sequence (DNA): TGTGCCAGCAGTTCCCGACAGGGGAACATCAGGGAGCTGTTTTTT. Encoded protein: CASSSRQGNIRELFF.